This TCR beta chain originates from a study of T cell responses to AZD1222 COVID-19 vaccine. CDR1 is LGHDT and CDR2 is YNNKEL in the germline V gene (reference sequence). The CDR3 extends over 15 amino acids. Between the trimmed V and J ends, which lost 8 bases and 4 bases, there was a span of 17 bases. Here immunoSEQ multiplex PCR was the method, and the copy in TCRdb shows in-frame clones only, minus some. The profile shows tens of thousands of clones, 90% of them singletons. Sequenced here: peripheral blood, sampled on day 0 of AZD1222 vaccination. This TCR came from an adult in good health. The chain combines TRBV3-1 (or the pseudogene TRBV3-2) with TRBJ2-2, with D perhaps given as TRBD1 or TRBD2 (6 bases each). CDR3 protein: CASLLRGDGTGELFF. The CDR3 DNA is TGTGCCAGCCTTCTAAGGGGGGACGGCACCGGGGAGCTGTTTTTT.